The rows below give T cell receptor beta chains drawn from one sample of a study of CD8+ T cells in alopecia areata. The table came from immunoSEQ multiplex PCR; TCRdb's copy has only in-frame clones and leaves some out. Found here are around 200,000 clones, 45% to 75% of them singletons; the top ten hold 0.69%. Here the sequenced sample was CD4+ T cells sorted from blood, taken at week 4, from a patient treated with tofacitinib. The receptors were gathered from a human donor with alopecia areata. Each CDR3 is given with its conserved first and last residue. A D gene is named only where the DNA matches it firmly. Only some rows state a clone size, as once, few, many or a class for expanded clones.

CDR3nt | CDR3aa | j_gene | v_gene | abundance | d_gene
TGTGCCAGCAGTTTTGCCTCCCCGGAGCGGAACACTGAAGCTTTCTTT | CASSFASPERNTEAFF | TRBJ1-1 | TRBV28 | - | -
TGCGCCAGCAGCCAAGAAGTCGGGTCCTACGAGCAGTACTTC | CASSQEVGSYEQYF | TRBJ2-7 | TRBV4-1 | - | -
TGTGCCAGCAGCGTAGCGGGATTGGGCGAGACCCAGTACTTC | CASSVAGLGETQYF | TRBJ2-5 | TRBV9 | - | -
TGTGCCAGCAATAACGGGGGAGGGGGCGCTTATGGCTACACCTTC | CASNNGGGGAYGYTF | TRBJ1-2 | TRBV6-1 | few | TRBD1
TGCAGCGTTGGGCTAGCGGGAGGACCCTTCGGGGGATACGAGCAGTACTTC | CSVGLAGGPFGGYEQYF | TRBJ2-7 | TRBV29-1 | - | TRBD2
TGCGCCAGCAGCCAAGTCCCTAGAGAAAAGCAGTTCTTC | CASSQVPREKQFF | TRBJ2-1 | TRBV4-3 | - | -
TGTGCCAGCAGCTTAACCGCGGGGCGGGCTACCCCCTACGAGCAGTACTTC | CASSLTAGRATPYEQYF | TRBJ2-7 | TRBV11-2 | - | -
TGCGCCAGCAGGGCGGGACAACTACTAGCCAAAAACATTCAGTACTTC | CASRAGQLLAKNIQYF | TRBJ2-4 | TRBV23-1 | - | -
TGCGCCAGCAGCGGAGCTAGCGGGAGTGATACGCAGTATTTT | CASSGASGSDTQYF | TRBJ2-3 | TRBV5-1 | - | TRBD2
TGTGCCACCAGCAGAAGGGACAGGTTGAAAGAGGTCCAGTACTTC | CATSRRDRLKEVQYF | TRBJ2-5 | TRBV15 | - | TRBD1
TGTGCCACCCGCCGAACGCTAGCGGGAGGGCCTCTTGATGAGCAGTTCTTC | CATRRTLAGGPLDEQFF | TRBJ2-1 | TRBV14 | - | TRBD2
TGCAGCGTGTACCGGGGCGACACTGAAGCTTTCTTT | CSVYRGDTEAFF | TRBJ1-1 | TRBV29-1 | - | -
TGTGCCTGGAGTGTACAGGGAATGGCGACCCAGTACTTC | CAWSVQGMATQYF | TRBJ2-5 | TRBV30 | - | -
TGCAGTGCAATGAAGACCCCAGAGACCCAGTACTTC | CSAMKTPETQYF | TRBJ2-5 | TRBV29-1 | - | -
TGCGCCAGCAGCCAAGAAGGCTTTTCCGAGCAGTTCTTC | CASSQEGFSEQFF | TRBJ2-1 | TRBV4-1 | - | -
TGCAGCGTTGATATGGCGGACAGGGGGCGCACAGATACGCAGTATTTT | CSVDMADRGRTDTQYF | TRBJ2-3 | TRBV29-1 | few | TRBD1
TGTGCCAGCAGCTTTAGACCCGACAATGAGCAGTTCTTC | CASSFRPDNEQFF | TRBJ2-1 | TRBV7-3 | - | -
TGTGCCAGCAGCCCCGGTATGGATGCGAGCACAGATACGCAGTATTTT | CASSPGMDASTDTQYF | TRBJ2-3 | TRBV11-3 | - | -
TGTGCCAGCAGCCCGAGCTCCTACGAGCAGTACTTC | CASSPSSYEQYF | TRBJ2-7 | TRBV6-6 | - | -
TGCGCCAGCAGCCGCGAGACTACGGGACGGGAGACCCAGTACTTC | CASSRETTGRETQYF | TRBJ2-5 | TRBV5-1 | - | -
TGTGCCAGCAGCGCCGGACAGGGGGCCAACGTCCTGACTTTC | CASSAGQGANVLTF | TRBJ2-6 | TRBV7-2 | few | -
TGCGCCAGCAGCCAACAACCCGGGATTACGAACACCGGGGAGCTGTTTTTT | CASSQQPGITNTGELFF | TRBJ2-2 | TRBV4-1 | - | -
TGCAGCGTTGAAGGTACAGGTGCAAACGAAGCTTTCTTT | CSVEGTGANEAFF | TRBJ1-1 | TRBV29-1 | - | -
TGTGCCTGGAGCCTTCCCAGCGGGGGGGGGAATGAGCAGTTCTTC | CAWSLPSGGGNEQFF | TRBJ2-1 | TRBV30 | - | TRBD2